A single sample is the source of the 10 T cell receptor beta chains below, sequenced in a study of blood T cell repertoires in COVID-19. Clones were read by immunoSEQ multiplex PCR, and TCRdb kept only the in-frame ones, dropping some. The sample has about 69,000 clones; roughly 80% are singletons. Sequencing used peripheral blood. The receptors were sampled from a man in his sixties with acute or convalescent COVID-19.

This chain links TRBV19 with TRBJ2-1, with a possible D match to TRBD2 (5 bases). The CDR3 consists of 12 residues. CDR1 LNHDA and CDR2 SQIVND come from the germline V gene (reference sequence). With 5 bases removed from V and 12 bases from J, the gap between germline ends came to 14 bases. The CDR3 nucleotides read TGTGCCAGTAGTCCGGGGAATTCAGGGCAGTTCTTC. Translated, it gives CASSPGNSGQFF.

CDR3 sequence: CASSLGRVLMTNEKLFF. CDR3 nucleotide sequence: TGTGCCAGCAGCTTGGGCAGGGTATTGATGACTAATGAAAAACTGTTTTTT. The chain carries TRBV5-6 and TRBJ1-4; weak D call: TRBD1 (5 bases). Germline V gene sequence: CDR1 SGHDT, CDR2 YYEEEE. The CDR3 loop spans 17 amino acids. V dropped 0 bases and J dropped 2 bases, with 14 bases sitting between them.

The genes are TRBV7-9 and TRBJ2-5; 9 nucleotides align to TRBD1. J was trimmed by 0 bases and V by 10 bases; bases with no gene match: 15. CDR3 length: 17 residues. Per the germline V gene, CDR1 is SEHNR and CDR2 is FQNEAQ (reference sequence). CDR3 amino acids: CATGGQGNPTYQETQYF. Written as DNA, the CDR3 is TGTGCCACAGGAGGACAGGGGAACCCTACATACCAAGAGACCCAGTACTTC.

The chain has TRBV5-6 and TRBJ1-1; D is uncertain. The CDR3 runs 12 residues. Germline V lookup: CDR1 SGHDT, CDR2 YYEEEE. Trimming shortened V by 2 bases and J by 7 bases, and 9 bases separated the two germline ends. The CDR3 region has the DNA TGTGCCAGCAGCTTAATTAGCAGTGAAGCTTTCTTT. Translating it yields CASSLISSEAFF.

This clone was seen once. V and J are TRBV6-1 and TRBJ2-7; 7 nucleotides line up with TRBD1. Germline V gene lookup returns CDR1 MNHNS and CDR2 SASEGT. The CDR3 runs to 16 residues. Losses at the gene ends were 1 base for V and 3 bases for J; bases not matched to a gene: 9. As DNA, the CDR3 is TGTGCCAGCAGTGAAGTCCCGGGACAGACAATCTACGAGCAGTACTTC. Residues: CASSEVPGQTIYEQYF.

The CDR3 sequence is CASSHAPRGQGKQPQHF. CDR3 DNA sequence: TGTGCCAGCAGTCACGCCCCCCGGGGACAGGGTAAACAGCCCCAGCATTTT. The J gene is TRBJ1-5, the V gene TRBV6-6, with 9 bases lining up with TRBD1. Germline trimming cut 5 bases from V and 7 bases from J; bases unmatched to any gene: 15. The germline V gene has CDR1 MNHNY and CDR2 SVGAGI (reference sequence). The CDR3 has 17 amino acids.

J is TRBJ1-3 and V is TRBV9; 9 bases match TRBD1. The germline V gene encodes CDR1 SGDLS and CDR2 YYNGEE. This CDR3 spans 15 amino acids. J lost 2 bases, V lost 6 bases, and 6 bases had no gene match. The CDR3 coding sequence is TGTGCCAGCACTAGGACAGGGGATCCTGGAAACACCATATATTTT. This translates into CASTRTGDPGNTIYF. Complete variable domain (other parts from reference TRBV9 and TRBJ1-3): DSGVTQTPKHLITATGQRVTLRCSPRSGDLSVYWYQQSLDQGLQFLIQYYNGEERAKGNILERFSAQQFPDLHSELNLSSLELGDSALYFCASTRTGDPGNTIYFGEGSWLTVV.

This chain uses TRBV6-1 with TRBJ1-4, with a possible D match to TRBD1 (5 bases). The CDR3 has 22 amino acids. Germline loops: CDR1 MNHNS, CDR2 SASEGT. The ends were cut back, 1 base at V and 4 bases at J, with 31 bases in the middle. The CDR3 region is CASSEDNFRAGLLSIGNEKLFF. The CDR3 bases are TGTGCCAGCAGTGAAGATAATTTTAGGGCAGGGTTATTGTCCATTGGTAATGAAAAACTGTTTTTT.

This chain joins TRBV25-1 and TRBJ2-2, with TRBD2 matching over 11 bases. This CDR3 region has 16 residues. Losses at the gene ends were 4 bases for V and 7 bases for J; bases not matched to a gene: 8. Germline CDR1 reads MGHDK; CDR2 reads SYGVNS. The CDR3 here is CASSALSGGAIGELFF. In DNA, the CDR3 is TGTGCCAGCAGTGCCCTTAGCGGGGGGGCGATCGGGGAGCTGTTTTTT.

This clone was detected a few times. The chain links TRBV7-2 to TRBJ2-3, with a weak D call TRBD2 (5 bases). Trimming stripped 1 base from V and 1 base from J, with 6 bases between. This CDR3 comprises 14 residues. The V gene's germline CDR1 is SGHTA and CDR2 FQGNSA. CDR3 region: CASSLVGGTDTQYF. Written as DNA, the CDR3 is TGTGCCAGCAGCTTAGTCGGGGGCACAGATACGCAGTATTTT. Variable domain in full (rest from reference TRBV7-2 and TRBJ2-3): GAGVSQSPSNKVTEKGKDVELRCDPISGHTALYWYRQSLGQGLEFLIYFQGNSAPDKSGLPSDRFSAERTGGSVSTLTIQRTQQEDSAVYLCASSLVGGTDTQYFGPGTRLTVL.